This T cell receptor beta chain was identified during a study of blood T cell repertoires in COVID-19. Study summary: The samples span acute and convalescent COVID-19 from the United States, Italy and Spain.

Cohorts were determined from participant-reported clinical history. The CDR3 spans 22 residues. V lost 3 bases and J 2 bases, leaving 32 bases between the germline ends. Germline-derived CDR1 and CDR2 are SGDLS and YYNGEE. The protocol was immunoSEQ multiplex PCR, while the TCRdb copy is restricted to in-frame clones and leaves out a portion. The sample carries 120,000 to 150,000 clones, under 85% recorded once. The V call is TRBV9, the J call TRBJ2-2, with D perhaps TRBD2 (6 bases). This TCR was recovered from a woman younger than 35 who had been exposed to COVID-19. The sample was PBMCs or T cells enriched from blood (not recorded which). CDR3: CASSDPRAGGSYLDGNTGELFF. CDR3 bases: TGTGCCAGCAGCGATCCAAGAGCGGGCGGGTCCTACTTGGATGGTAACACCGGGGAGCTGTTTTTT.